The rows below give T cell receptor beta chains drawn from one sample of a study of blood T cell repertoires in COVID-19. Some clones are missing from TCRdb's copy, which holds only in-frame ones; the method was immunoSEQ multiplex PCR. The table lists around 60,000 clones, 86% of them singletons. Specimen: peripheral blood. The receptors originated from a human donor in a cohort sampled during active COVID-19. Each CDR3 is given with its conserved first and last residue. Fields, in order: clone size, V gene, D gene, CDR3 length, J gene, CDR3 DNA, CDR3 protein. D genes are given only for firm matches. Clone size appears in some rows only: once, few, many, or a class for an expanded clone.

NA	TRBV4-2	TRBD2	16	TRBJ2-2	TGTGCCAGCAGCGCCCTAGGACTAGCGAACACCGGGGAGCTGTTTTTT	CASSALGLANTGELFF
NA	TRBV3-1/TRBV3-2	NA	15	TRBJ2-1	TGTGCCAGCAGCCAAGATTGGGGCGCCTACAATGAGCAGTTCTTC	CASSQDWGAYNEQFF
once	TRBV6-5	TRBD1	15	TRBJ2-7	TGTGCCAGCAGTTCGCCGGGACAGGGGGCTCGCGAGCAGTACTTC	CASSSPGQGAREQYF
NA	TRBV28	TRBD1	12	TRBJ1-4	TGTGCCAGCAAGGACAGGGTAGAAAAACTGTTTTTT	CASKDRVEKLFF
NA	TRBV28	NA	16	TRBJ2-5	TGTGCCAGCCCTAATAGGGGAAAACGAGATCGTAAGACCCAGTACTTC	CASPNRGKRDRKTQYF
NA	TRBV28	NA	13	TRBJ1-5	TGTGCCAGCAGTTTGCAGGGAAATCAGCCCCAGCATTTT	CASSLQGNQPQHF
NA	TRBV24-1	TRBD2	17	TRBJ2-1	TGTGCCACCAGTATGACTAGCGGCCGGAGCTCCTACAATGAGCAGTTCTTC	CATSMTSGRSSYNEQFF
NA	TRBV28	TRBD1	16	TRBJ1-2	TGTGCCAGCACCCCCTGGGGGGACAGGGGTAACTATGGCTACACCTTC	CASTPWGDRGNYGYTF
NA	TRBV30	TRBD2	12	TRBJ2-1	TGTGCCTGGGGTCGAGCGGGAGTTCAGCAGTTCTTC	CAWGRAGVQQFF
NA	TRBV9	NA	15	TRBJ1-1	TGTGCCAGCAGCGTAGAGGGTCCGCGGGGGGCTGAAGCTTTCTTT	CASSVEGPRGAEAFF
NA	TRBV19	TRBD1	14	TRBJ1-2	TGTGCCAGTAGCCGGGACAGGGGGAACTATGGCTACACCTTC	CASSRDRGNYGYTF
NA	TRBV24-1	NA	15	TRBJ2-1	TGTGCCACCAGTGCAACCAACAGGGAGTCCAATGAGCAGTTCTTC	CATSATNRESNEQFF
NA	TRBV9	TRBD1	13	TRBJ2-7	TGTGCCAGCAGCGCACAGGGGGCCTACGAGCAGTACTTC	CASSAQGAYEQYF
NA	TRBV3-1/TRBV3-2	TRBD2	13	TRBJ2-7	TGTGCCAGCAGCCGAGGGACTAGCTACGAGCAGTACTTC	CASSRGTSYEQYF
NA	TRBV5-1	NA	15	TRBJ1-4	TGCGCCAGCAGCCTGAATCGGGGGTGGGATGAAAAACTGTTTTTT	CASSLNRGWDEKLFF
once	TRBV7-2	NA	14	TRBJ2-7	TGTGCCAGCAGCCTCGGGAGACCCCCCTACGAGCAGTACTTC	CASSLGRPPYEQYF
NA	TRBV9	NA	15	TRBJ2-5	TGTGCCAGCAGCGTGTCACAGGAGGGCCAAGAGACCCAGTACTTC	CASSVSQEGQETQYF
NA	TRBV2	NA	14	TRBJ1-4	TGTGCCAGCAGTGAAGAGACAGTTAATGAAAAACTGTTTTTT	CASSEETVNEKLFF
NA	TRBV4-3	TRBD1	19	TRBJ2-7	TGCGCCAGCAGCCAATCGATACTCCTCAGGGGGCGCCCGGCCTACGAGCAGTACTTC	CASSQSILLRGRPAYEQYF
NA	TRBV7-3	NA	13	TRBJ1-1	TGTGCCAGCAGCTTAGGTGGGCAGTTTGAAGCTTTCTTT	CASSLGGQFEAFF
NA	TRBV7-9	NA	15	TRBJ2-5	TGTGCCAGCAGCCTTAACAGGGCGGCTGGTGAGACCCAGTACTTC	CASSLNRAAGETQYF
NA	TRBV5-1	TRBD1	16	TRBJ1-4	TGCGCCAGCAGCTTGGTGGGACAGGGTTCTAATGAAAAACTGTTTTTT	CASSLVGQGSNEKLFF
NA	TRBV7-3	NA	15	TRBJ1-1	TGTGCCAGCAGCTTACGTGCACAGGGGAACACTGAAGCTTTCTTT	CASSLRAQGNTEAFF
NA	TRBV19	TRBD2	15	TRBJ2-7	TGTGCCAGTAGTCGATCACTAGCGGGAGGGTACGAGCAGTACTTC	CASSRSLAGGYEQYF
NA	TRBV6-2/TRBV6-3	TRBD1	20	TRBJ1-5	TGTGCCAGCAGTTACATCACCCGGGACAGGGGACCTTATAGCAATCAGCCCCAGCATTTT	CASSYITRDRGPYSNQPQHF
NA	TRBV7-8	TRBD1	14	TRBJ1-2	TGTGCCAGCAGCTTAGTCCCAGGGGGCTTTGGCTACACCTTC	CASSLVPGGFGYTF
NA	TRBV2	NA	13	TRBJ2-7	TGTGCCAGCAAGACCCAGGGGTCCTACGAGCAGTACTTC	CASKTQGSYEQYF
NA	TRBV4-1	NA	13	TRBJ2-2	TGCGCCAGCAGCCTCGACACCTATGGGGAGCTGTTTTTT	CASSLDTYGELFF
NA	TRBV7-9	TRBD1	19	TRBJ2-3	TGTGCCAGCAGCAAAAAAGGGGACAGAAAGGCCCGAAGCACAGATACGCAGTATTTT	CASSKKGDRKARSTDTQYF
NA	TRBV9	NA	13	TRBJ1-1	TGTGCCAGCAGCGGACAACTCGGTACTGAAGCTTTCTTT	CASSGQLGTEAFF
NA	TRBV5-1	TRBD1	13	TRBJ1-2	TGCGCCAGCAGGGACAGGGGGCCAGATGGCTACACCTTC	CASRDRGPDGYTF
NA	TRBV10-2	NA	13	TRBJ2-7	TGCGCCAGCAGTGGCGGAAAGGCCAACGAGCAGTACTTC	CASSGGKANEQYF
NA	TRBV6-5	NA	13	TRBJ1-2	TGTGCCAGCAGTTACGACAGGAACTATGGCTACACCTTC	CASSYDRNYGYTF
large	TRBV28	NA	13	TRBJ2-1	TGTGCCAGCAGGGGTAGTAGCGCCTATGAGCAGTTCTTC	CASRGSSAYEQFF
NA	TRBV3-1/TRBV3-2	TRBD2	17	TRBJ2-1	TGTGCCAGCCGGGCTAGCGGACATAGGAGCTCCTACAATGAGCAGTTCTTC	CASRASGHRSSYNEQFF
NA	TRBV7-3	NA	13	TRBJ2-1	TGTGCCAGCAGTATTACCGGGATTGATGAGCAGTTCTTC	CASSITGIDEQFF
NA	TRBV6-5	NA	12	TRBJ1-2	TGTGCCAGCAATCTGGACAGCTATGGCTACACCTTC	CASNLDSYGYTF
NA	TRBV9	TRBD1	15	TRBJ1-5	TGTGCCAGCAGCGTAGGCCCAGGGGGCTGGCAGCCCCAGCATTTT	CASSVGPGGWQPQHF
NA	TRBV5-1	NA	15	TRBJ2-1	TGCGCCAGCAGATCAGGGGTCAGCTCCTACAATGAGCAGTTCTTC	CASRSGVSSYNEQFF
NA	TRBV18	TRBD2	14	TRBJ2-3	TGTGCCAGCTCACTCGGACTAGCGGGAGATACGCAGTATTTT	CASSLGLAGDTQYF
NA	TRBV18	TRBD1	15	TRBJ2-7	TGTGCCAGCTCACCGGTGACAGGGGCGGCCTACGAGCAGTACTTC	CASSPVTGAAYEQYF
NA	TRBV28	NA	12	TRBJ2-7	TGTGCCAGCAGTTACTTAACCTACGAGCAGTACTTC	CASSYLTYEQYF
once	TRBV4-2	NA	13	TRBJ2-7	TGTGCCAGCAGCCAAGAAGTAGAGGACGAGCAGTACTTC	CASSQEVEDEQYF
NA	TRBV10-3	TRBD1	14	TRBJ2-7	TGTGCCATCAGTGAGTCGGGGGGACAGGGCGAGCAGTACTTC	CAISESGGQGEQYF
NA	TRBV18	NA	14	TRBJ2-1	TGTGCCAGCTCACCACTGGGGAGCTACGCTGAGCAGTTCTTC	CASSPLGSYAEQFF
once	TRBV7-7	TRBD2	16	TRBJ2-1	TGTGCCAGCAGCCTGCGGCTAGCGGGAGCCGGCAATGAGCAGTTCTTC	CASSLRLAGAGNEQFF
NA	TRBV28	TRBD1	14	TRBJ2-1	TGTGCCACCGTTTCAGGGGACAGGGACAATGAGCAGTTCTTC	CATVSGDRDNEQFF
once	TRBV27	TRBD1	16	TRBJ1-2	TGTGCCAGCAGTTTGCAGGGGGAAGGTTTTGGCTATGGCTACACCTTC	CASSLQGEGFGYGYTF
NA	TRBV14	TRBD2	12	TRBJ2-7	TGTGCCAGCAGCCCCGGCGGGAGGGGGCAGTACTTC	CASSPGGRGQYF
NA	TRBV19	NA	13	TRBJ1-1	TGTGCCAGTAGTACTAGAATGAACACTGAAGCTTTCTTT	CASSTRMNTEAFF
NA	TRBV5-1	NA	14	TRBJ1-1	TGCGCCAGCAGCTTGGGTCAGGGAGGCACTGAAGCTTTCTTT	CASSLGQGGTEAFF
NA	TRBV9	TRBD1	15	TRBJ1-1	TGTGCCAGCAGCGTAGTGGGACAGGGGCACACTGAAGCTTTCTTT	CASSVVGQGHTEAFF
NA	TRBV23-1	NA	18	TRBJ2-7	TGCGCCAGCAAGCGCCACGTGGCCGATGGAAACACTAGTTTCGAGCAGTACTTC	CASKRHVADGNTSFEQYF
NA	TRBV19	TRBD2	14	TRBJ2-3	TGTGCGAGTACGGCTAGCGGGAGTGGGGATACGCAGTATTTT	CASTASGSGDTQYF
NA	TRBV11-2	NA	15	TRBJ2-2	TGTGCCAGCAGCTTCGGGCAGGGAATTACCGGGGAGCTGTTTTTT	CASSFGQGITGELFF
NA	TRBV11-3	TRBD1	17	TRBJ1-3	TGTGCCAGCAGCTTAGGGCACAGGGGTCCCTCTGGAAACACCATATATTTT	CASSLGHRGPSGNTIYF
NA	TRBV27	NA	17	TRBJ1-2	TGTGCCAGCAGTTTATATCCTCCCGGGGGGGTAAACTATGGCTACACCTTC	CASSLYPPGGVNYGYTF
once	TRBV27	NA	19	TRBJ2-7	TGTGCCAGCAGTTTAGCCGGGACAGGGAGAGCGGGAGGAAATGGTGAGCAGTACTTC	CASSLAGTGRAGGNGEQYF
NA	TRBV4-3	NA	17	TRBJ2-2	TGCGCCAGCAGCCCTGGAGGAAGCCGGACCTACACCGGGGAGCTGTTTTTT	CASSPGGSRTYTGELFF